What follows are 32 T cell receptor beta chains derived from one specimen sequenced in a study of CD8+ T cells in alopecia areata. Extracted RNA was reverse transcribed into cDNA, the sequencing template. Generated by immunoSEQ multiplex PCR, the TCRdb table keeps only in-frame clones and is missing some. Of 75,000 to 85,000 clones in the sample, around two thirds were seen once. The treatment here: oral pan-JAK inhibitor, 5-10 mg twice daily. The material sequenced was CD8+ T cells sorted from blood, taken at week 24, from a patient treated with tofacitinib. Every receptor here comes from a human donor with alopecia areata.

The sample holds many counts of this clone. V gene TRBV6-1 combines with J gene TRBJ2-7, with D uncertain. The V end lost 5 bases, the J end lost 3 bases, and 11 bases lay between the germline ends. The CDR3 loop spans 13 amino acids. The germline V gene encodes CDR1 MNHNS and CDR2 SASEGT. The CDR3 protein is CASSYGQHYEQYF. The CDR3 region has the DNA TGTGCCAGCAGTTATGGGCAGCACTACGAGCAGTACTTC.

The chain recombines TRBV7-2 with TRBJ2-7, with D perhaps assigned TRBD1 or TRBD2 (5 bases each). The CDR3 runs 12 residues. CDR1 and CDR2 from the germline V gene are SGHTA and FQGNSA. Trimming left V 0 bases short and J 5 bases short, with 5 bases between. The CDR3 here is CASSLAGDEQYF. The CDR3, as DNA: TGTGCCAGCAGCTTAGCGGGGGACGAGCAGTACTTC.

The V and J genes are TRBV4-2 and TRBJ2-5; D remains ambiguous. The germline CDR1 and CDR2 sequences are LGHNA and YNFKEQ. The CDR3 is 15 amino acids. The V and J ends lost 0 bases and 2 bases respectively, with 10 bases between them. CDR3 nucleotide sequence: TGTGCCAGCAGCCAAGAGGGCAGACCTCAAGAGACCCAGTACTTC. Encoded protein: CASSQEGRPQETQYF.

V and J are TRBV12-5 and TRBJ1-1; maybe TRBD1 (5 bases). This CDR3 spans 13 amino acids. Trimming took off 3 bases at V and 8 bases at J, with 13 bases between the two ends. The V gene's germline CDR1 is LGHNT and CDR2 FRNRAP. The CDR3, as DNA: TGTGCTAGTGGTTTCGGGGGAAGGGGAGAAGCTTTCTTT. Protein: CASGFGGRGEAFF.

The chain carries TRBV5-6 and TRBJ1-1, with unresolved D. The CDR3 extends over 15 amino acids. Per germline, CDR1 SGHDT and CDR2 YYEEEE. V was trimmed by 0 bases and J by 4 bases, leaving 13 bases between them. The CDR3 coding sequence is TGTGCCAGCAGCTTGGCAGCAAAAGGCCCCACTGAAGCTTTCTTT. Its protein product is CASSLAAKGPTEAFF. Looking up the rest from reference TRBV5-6 and TRBJ1-1 gives the full variable domain: DAGVTQSPTHLIKTRGQQVTLRCSPKSGHDTVSWYQQALGQGPQFIFQYYEEEERQRGNFPDRFSGHQFPNYSSELNVNALLLGDSALYLCASSLAAKGPTEAFFGQGTRLTVV.

The genes are TRBV27 and TRBJ1-1; the D gene is possibly TRBD1 (5 bases). Trimming shortened V by 5 bases and J by 0 bases, and 10 bases separated the two germline ends. The CDR3 consists of 14 residues. The germline V gene encodes CDR1 MNHEY and CDR2 SMNVEV (reference sequence). Here the CDR3 DNA reads TGTGCCAGCAGTGCATGGGGGGTGAACACTGAAGCTTTCTTT. It specifies CASSAWGVNTEAFF.

The genes are TRBV27 and TRBJ1-1; D ambiguous. This CDR3 has 13 residues. The germline CDR1 and CDR2 sequences are MNHEY and SMNVEV (reference sequence). The ends were cut back, 3 bases at V and 3 bases at J, with 8 bases in the middle. DNA of the CDR3: TGTGCCAGCAGTTTCTCCCGGGACACTGAAGCTTTCTTT. It encodes CASSFSRDTEAFF.

The rearrangement joins TRBV5-1 to TRBJ1-2; 8 nucleotides agree with TRBD1. Germline V lookup: CDR1 SGHRS, CDR2 YFSETQ. J gave up 0 bases and V 4 bases, and 5 bases lay outside the gene matches. The CDR3 loop spans 15 amino acids. CDR3 in amino acids: CASSMTGATNYGYTF. DNA of the CDR3: TGCGCCAGCAGCATGACAGGGGCGACTAACTATGGCTACACCTTC.

The rearrangement uses TRBV2 and TRBJ2-1, with no clear D. The V gene lost 6 bases and the J gene lost 0 bases, with 12 bases spanning the gap. The CDR3 has 15 residues. Germline CDR1 SNHLY, CDR2 FYNNEI. The CDR3 region is CASSLMDPSYNEQFF. DNA of the CDR3: TGTGCCAGCAGCCTCATGGACCCCTCCTACAATGAGCAGTTCTTC.

This clone was recorded only once. This rearrangement joins TRBV2 to TRBJ2-2; 11 bases fit TRBD2. The CDR3 sequence is 16 residues long. Looked up from germline, CDR1 is SNHLY and CDR2 is FYNNEI. Trimming removed 6 bases from V and 1 base from J; junction bases left unmatched: 4. CDR3: CASRTLAGGNTGELFF. CDR3 in DNA: TGTGCCAGCAGGACCCTAGCGGGAGGGAACACCGGGGAGCTGTTTTTT.

The V gene is TRBV4-1, the J gene TRBJ2-7; the D gene is possibly TRBD1 (7 bases). CDR1 is MGHRA and CDR2 is YSYEKL in the germline V gene. CDR3 length equals 16 residues. The V end was cut by 1 base, the J end by 5 bases, with 18 bases between. The chain's CDR3 is CASSQVEGQGDHEQYF. The CDR3 DNA is TGCGCCAGCAGCCAAGTGGAGGGTCAGGGGGACCACGAGCAGTACTTC.

V usage is TRBV4-1 and J usage is TRBJ2-1, with no clear D. The CDR3 sequence is 16 residues long. CDR1 and CDR2 (germline): MGHRA, YSYEKL. Trimming removed 1 base at V and 4 bases at J, with 14 bases between. CDR3 sequence (DNA): TGCGCCAGCAGCCAAGGGACCGGAACAAGGTACAATGAGCAGTTCTTC. Encoded protein: CASSQGTGTRYNEQFF.

The CDR3 sequence is CASSFGHRDNQPQHF. In DNA, the CDR3 is TGTGCCAGCAGTTTTGGTCACAGAGACAATCAGCCCCAGCATTTT. The chain combines TRBV6-6 with TRBJ1-5; D uncertain. This CDR3 has 15 amino acids. Germline CDR1 reads MNHNY; CDR2 reads SVGAGI (reference sequence). V lost 4 bases and J lost 3, with 13 bases in between.

The chain combines TRBV2 with TRBJ2-3; 7 nucleotides agree with TRBD2. Germline V gene lookup returns CDR1 SNHLY and CDR2 FYNNEI. This CDR3 spans 17 amino acids. Trimming cost V 8 bases and J 2 bases; bases outside gene matches: 16. CDR3 bases: TGTGCCAGCGTCTACCTGGGACTAACCGCGTTCACAGATACGCAGTATTTT. It yields the protein CASVYLGLTAFTDTQYF. The variable domain in full, completed from reference TRBV2 and TRBJ2-3, reads EPEVTQTPSHQVTQMGQEVILRCVPISNHLYFYWYRQILGQKVEFLVSFYNNEISEKSEIFDDQFSVERPDGSNFTLKIRSTKLEDSAMYFCASVYLGLTAFTDTQYFGPGTRLTVL.

The V and J genes are TRBV28 and TRBJ2-1; 10 bases agree with TRBD2. The germline V gene encodes CDR1 MDHEN and CDR2 SYDVKM. V shed 5 bases and J 4 bases; nucleotides not matched to a gene: 5. The CDR3 totals 15 residues. The CDR3 DNA follows: TGTGCCAGCAGTCTTAGCGGGAGGCGATACAATGAGCAGTTCTTC. It codes for CASSLSGRRYNEQFF.

The V gene is TRBV30, the J gene TRBJ2-7; D ambiguous. Trimming removed 5 bases from V and 5 bases from J, with 13 bases in between. CDR1 and CDR2 (germline): GTSNPN, SVGIG (reference sequence). The CDR3 runs to 12 residues. CDR3: CAWSDVGDEQYF. The CDR3 region has the DNA TGTGCCTGGTCGGATGTTGGGGACGAGCAGTACTTC.

The chain employs TRBV7-9 and TRBJ2-7, with D perhaps matching TRBD1 (6 bases). V was pared by 5 bases and J by 4 bases, with 15 bases between. The CDR3 is 14 amino acids. Germline CDR1 reads SEHNR; CDR2 reads FQNEAQ (reference sequence). The CDR3 DNA follows: TGTGCCAGCAGCGACCCAGGGGTCCGGTACGAGCAGTACTTC. Translation: CASSDPGVRYEQYF.

This chain links TRBV27 with TRBJ2-1; a weak D match, TRBD2 (5 bases). Germline CDR1 is MNHEY and CDR2 is SMNVEV (reference sequence). The CDR3 runs to 14 residues. V lost 5 bases and J 15 bases, leaving 23 bases between the germline ends. The CDR3 sequence: CASSPTRDPPVRFF. The CDR3 DNA follows: TGTGCCAGCAGTCCTACTAGAGACCCCCCGGTCCGGTTCTTC.

This chain uses TRBV7-2 with TRBJ1-1; 10 bases map to TRBD1. The CDR3 extends over 15 amino acids. The trim removed 5 bases at V and 4 bases at J, leaving 7 bases unmatched. Per germline, CDR1 SGHTA and CDR2 FQGNSA. The CDR3 DNA reads TGTGCCAGCAGCCCGACAGGGGGCGCGTCCACTGAAGCTTTCTTT. Translation: CASSPTGGASTEAFF.

The V call is TRBV5-4, the J call TRBJ2-2; 8 bases align to TRBD2. V lost 5 bases to trimming and J lost 1 base; unmatched junction nucleotides: 7. Germline-derived CDR1 and CDR2 are SGHNT and YYREEE (reference sequence). The CDR3 is made up of 16 amino acids. The CDR3 region is CASRQFAGGNTGELFF. Here the CDR3 DNA reads TGTGCCAGCAGACAATTTGCGGGGGGGAACACCGGGGAGCTGTTTTTT.

Only a few counts were recorded for this clone. The sample contains more than one DNA sequence encoding this CDR3. The rearrangement joins TRBV9 to TRBJ1-5; D not certain. Germline assignment: CDR1 SGDLS and CDR2 YYNGEE. CDR3 length: 15 amino acids. V was trimmed by 4 bases and J by 0 bases, leaving 11 bases between them. CDR3 in amino acids: CASSPSGYSNQPQHF. The DNA of the CDR3 is TGTGCCAGCAGCCCGAGCGGGTATAGCAATCAGCCCCAGCATTTT. The full variable domain, in which reference TRBV9 and TRBJ1-5 provide the parts outside the CDR3, is DSGVTQTPKHLITATGQRVTLRCSPRSGDLSVYWYQQSLDQGLQFLIQYYNGEERAKGNILERFSAQQFPDLHSELNLSSLELGDSALYFCASSPSGYSNQPQHFGDGTRLSIL.

The chain has TRBV9 and TRBJ1-2, with D perhaps matching TRBD1 (6 bases). V lost 3 bases and J 2 bases, leaving 17 bases between the germline ends. The V gene's germline CDR1 is SGDLS and CDR2 YYNGEE. The CDR3 length is 16 residues. This CDR3 is CASSAVRPTGNYGYTF. The CDR3 region has the DNA TGTGCCAGCAGCGCCGTACGCCCTACAGGGAACTATGGCTACACCTTC. Together with reference TRBV9 and TRBJ1-2, the CDR3 gives the full variable domain: DSGVTQTPKHLITATGQRVTLRCSPRSGDLSVYWYQQSLDQGLQFLIQYYNGEERAKGNILERFSAQQFPDLHSELNLSSLELGDSALYFCASSAVRPTGNYGYTFGSGTRLTVV.

The gene calls are TRBV30 and TRBJ2-7, with 7 bases lining up with TRBD2. Unmatched junction bases numbered 18, after V lost 1 base and J lost 3 bases. There are 18 residues in the CDR3. The germline V gene has CDR1 GTSNPN and CDR2 SVGIG (reference sequence). The CDR3 loop is CAWSGLGVAGDFHYEQYF. DNA of the CDR3: TGTGCCTGGAGTGGTCTTGGGGTAGCGGGTGACTTTCACTACGAGCAGTACTTC.

The V gene is TRBV29-1, the J gene TRBJ2-3; D not certain. Looked up from germline, CDR1 is SQVTM and CDR2 is ANQGSEA. CDR3 length equals 15 residues. Between the trimmed V and J ends, which lost 4 bases and 6 bases, there was a span of 20 bases. The CDR3 sequence is CSVGEIDSVWDTQYF. The CDR3 nucleotides are TGCAGCGTTGGCGAGATCGATTCCGTCTGGGATACGCAGTATTTT.

This chain uses TRBV2 with TRBJ2-7; D remains ambiguous. The CDR3 loop spans 14 amino acids. CDR1 is SNHLY, CDR2 FYNNEI, per germline. Deletions cut 2 bases from V and 5 bases from J, with 13 bases between. CDR3 DNA sequence: TGTGCCAGCAGTGAAACTAAGTCGCCCGACGAGCAGTACTTC. Translated, it gives CASSETKSPDEQYF.

The chain links TRBV4-3 to TRBJ2-1; 12 nucleotides line up with TRBD1. The CDR3 sequence is 18 residues long. The germline CDR1 and CDR2 sequences are LGHNA and YSLEER. The V and J ends lost 3 bases and 8 bases, in that order; junction bases with no gene match: 14. The CDR3 loop is CASSHLGVGTGGSHEQFF. CDR3 sequence (DNA): TGCGCCAGCAGCCACCTAGGGGTCGGGACAGGGGGCTCGCATGAGCAGTTCTTC.

This clone was observed a few times. One junction end disagrees with the germline gene, perhaps due to a read error. The rearrangement links TRBV11-2 to TRBJ2-5; maybe TRBD1 (6 bases). The J call may be faulty, since TRBJ2-7 better matches the DNA end. The CDR3 runs to 15 residues. Germline V gene sequence: CDR1 SGHAT, CDR2 FQNNGV. CDR3: CASSQGVTGFYEQYF. DNA for the CDR3: TGCGCCAGCAGCCAAGGGGTGACAGGTTTCTACGAGCAGTACTTC.

The chain recombines TRBV13 with TRBJ2-7; D uncertain. CDR1 is PRHDT and CDR2 is FYEKMQ in the germline V gene (reference sequence). The CDR3 covers 11 residues. Trimming removed 2 bases from V and 5 bases from J, with 4 bases in between. The CDR3 DNA is TGTGCCAGCAGCTTAACCAACGAGCAGTACTTC. Translation gives CASSLTNEQYF.

The chain couples TRBV20-1 to TRBJ2-1, with a weak D call TRBD1 (6 bases). In germline, CDR1 is DFQATT, CDR2 SNEGSKA (reference sequence). The CDR3 contains 11 residues. CDR3: CTGTFNNEQFF. Here the CDR3 DNA reads TGCACCGGGACATTTAACAATGAGCAGTTCTTC.

This clone appeared a single time. This rearrangement joins TRBV7-2 to TRBJ1-5, with 9 bases matching TRBD1. This CDR3 is built from 15 residues. V lost 5 bases to trimming and J lost 8 bases; unmatched junction nucleotides: 10. Germline V gene data show CDR1 as SGHTA and CDR2 as FQGNSA. This chain's CDR3 is CASSLGTGPLEPQHF. The CDR3 DNA is TGTGCCAGCAGCCTCGGGACAGGGCCTCTGGAGCCCCAGCATTTT.

This clone showed up just once. The J gene is TRBJ2-3, the V gene TRBV27, with D unclear. The germline V gene has CDR1 MNHEY and CDR2 SMNVEV (reference sequence). Trimming removed 2 bases from V and 5 bases from J, with 11 bases in between. CDR3 length: 14 residues. CDR3 DNA sequence: TGTGCCAGCAGTTTACCCTCTCTGGGAGATACGCAGTATTTT. The encoded protein is CASSLPSLGDTQYF.

The J gene is TRBJ1-1, the V gene TRBV9, with D perhaps matching TRBD1 (5 bases). With 4 bases removed from V and 4 bases from J, the gap between germline ends came to 11 bases. Germline CDR1 and CDR2: SGDLS and YYNGEE. The CDR3 has 13 amino acids. The CDR3 sequence is CASSNEGSTEAFF. CDR3 nucleotides: TGTGCCAGCAGCAACGAGGGGTCCACTGAAGCTTTCTTT.